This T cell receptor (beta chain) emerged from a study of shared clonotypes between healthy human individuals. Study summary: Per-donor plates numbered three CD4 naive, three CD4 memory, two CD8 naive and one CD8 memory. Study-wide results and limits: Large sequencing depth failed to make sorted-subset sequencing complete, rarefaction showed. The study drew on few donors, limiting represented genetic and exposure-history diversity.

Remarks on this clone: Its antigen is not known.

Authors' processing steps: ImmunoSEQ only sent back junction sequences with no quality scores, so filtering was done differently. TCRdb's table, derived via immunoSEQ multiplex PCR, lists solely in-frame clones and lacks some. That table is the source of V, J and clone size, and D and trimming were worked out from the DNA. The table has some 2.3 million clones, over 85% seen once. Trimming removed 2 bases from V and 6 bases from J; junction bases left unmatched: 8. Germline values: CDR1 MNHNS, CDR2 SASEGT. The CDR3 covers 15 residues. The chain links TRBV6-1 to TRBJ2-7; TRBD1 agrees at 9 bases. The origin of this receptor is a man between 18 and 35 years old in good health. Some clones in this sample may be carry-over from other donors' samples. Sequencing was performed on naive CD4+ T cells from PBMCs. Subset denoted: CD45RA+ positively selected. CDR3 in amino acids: CASSEYGAQGAEQYF. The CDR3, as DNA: TGTGCCAGCAGTGAATACGGTGCACAGGGGGCCGAGCAGTACTTC.